The next 10 T cell receptor beta chains were all read from a single sample in a study of T cell repertoires in ileal Crohn's disease (dated by TCRdb to the late 2010s). Library preparation was by the immunoSEQ multiplex PCR assay. Held by TCRdb, this immuneACCESS table contains in-frame sequences only and omits some clones. Under half of the omission traces to an unresolved V gene where checked; the cause of the rest is unknown. Present in this sample are approximately 5,700 clones, 80% of which were seen just once. The top ten clones comprise about 40% of the sample. The time point label, read with the paper, signifies: inflamed ileum from the surgical specimen. The sample consisted of ileal tissue. The origin of the receptors is an adult with Crohn's disease.

The chain recombines TRBV5-4 with TRBJ2-1; D possibly uses TRBD1 or TRBD2 (5 bases each). Trimming took 6 bases from V and 4 from J, leaving 20 bases between them. The CDR3 extends over 16 amino acids. Per the germline V gene, CDR1 is SGHNT and CDR2 is YYREEE (reference sequence). CDR3 DNA: TGTGCCAGCACCGAGGGGAAGAGGATTCAGTACAATGAGCAGTTCTTC. Protein product: CASTEGKRIQYNEQFF.

This rearrangement joins TRBV9 to TRBJ1-2, with 12 bases fitting TRBD1. Germline V gene sequence: CDR1 SGDLS, CDR2 YYNGEE. Germline trimming cut 3 bases from V and 7 bases from J; bases unmatched to any gene: 7. The CDR3 has 15 residues. CDR3: CASSAGGTGGGGYTF. CDR3 DNA sequence: TGTGCCAGCAGCGCCGGGGGGACAGGGGGCGGTGGCTACACCTTC.

The chain couples TRBV19 to TRBJ1-2; 9 bases fit TRBD1. The germline CDR1 and CDR2 sequences are LNHDA and SQIVND (reference sequence). The CDR3 spans 13 residues. The junction had 8 bases not matched to a gene; V was cut back by 7 bases and J by 8 bases. The CDR3: CASMGQGFRGYTF. CDR3 coding DNA: TGTGCCAGTATGGGACAGGGCTTTCGAGGCTACACCTTC.

The chain couples TRBV7-3 to TRBJ2-5; 8 bases fit TRBD2. V shed 4 bases, J shed 5 bases, and the junction held 9 bases outside the gene matches. The CDR3 sequence is 15 residues long. Germline values: CDR1 SGHTA, CDR2 FQGTGA. CDR3 bases: TGTGCCAGCAGCTCAACCGGGGGGGCAAAGGAGACCCAGTACTTC. Its translation is CASSSTGGAKETQYF.

The chain links TRBV6-1 to TRBJ1-2; D unclear. CDR3 length equals 16 residues. Germline assignment: CDR1 MNHNS and CDR2 SASEGT. Trimming left V 1 base short and J 4 bases short, with 16 bases between. The CDR3 here is CASSEDGSPWGYGYTF. The CDR3 nucleotides read TGTGCCAGCAGTGAAGATGGGTCCCCTTGGGGCTATGGCTACACCTTC.

V and J are TRBV9 and TRBJ2-5; 9 bases are shared with TRBD1. The CDR3 length is 15 residues. The junction had 5 bases not matched to a gene; V was cut back by 4 bases and J by 1 base. The germline CDR1 and CDR2 sequences are SGDLS and YYNGEE. CDR3 coding DNA: TGTGCCAGCAGCAAAGGACAGGGGACCCAAGAGACCCAGTACTTC. Its protein is CASSKGQGTQETQYF.

The chain uses TRBV11-2 and TRBJ1-1; maybe TRBD1 (6 bases). Germline V lookup: CDR1 SGHAT, CDR2 FQNNGV. V was shortened by 6 bases and J by 4 bases, with 18 bases between the two germline ends. The CDR3 covers 15 residues. The CDR3 DNA follows: TGTGCCAGCAGACAACCAGGGGCGGGGAGCACTGAAGCTTTCTTT. Translated: CASRQPGAGSTEAFF.

The V gene is TRBV11-2, the J gene TRBJ2-3; no clear D. This CDR3 has 13 residues. In germline, CDR1 is SGHAT, CDR2 FQNNGV. The germline V and J ends were trimmed by 5 bases and 4 bases, with 10 bases remaining between them. CDR3 coding DNA: TGTGCCAGCAGCGTTAGTATTGCAGATACGCAGTATTTT. Translating it yields CASSVSIADTQYF.

The chain joins TRBV25-1 to TRBJ2-6; 7 nucleotides line up with TRBD1. Germline CDR1 and CDR2: MGHDK and SYGVNS. CDR3 size: 18 residues. Trimming took 4 bases from V and 0 from J; bases not matched to a gene: 9. Here the CDR3 reads CASSGYRGRLSGANVLTF. In nucleotides, the CDR3 is TGTGCCAGCAGTGGTTACAGGGGCCGCCTCTCTGGGGCCAACGTCCTGACTTTC.

CDR3 in amino acids: CASSMRPTEMSLHF. The CDR3 nucleotides read TGTGCCAGCAGTATGCGACCGACGGAAATGTCCCTCCACTTT. This sequence joins TRBV6-5 and TRBJ1-6; the D is unclear. CDR3 size: 14 residues. Germline V gene lookup returns CDR1 MNHEY and CDR2 SVGAGI. Trimming left V 5 bases short and J 14 bases short, with 19 bases between.